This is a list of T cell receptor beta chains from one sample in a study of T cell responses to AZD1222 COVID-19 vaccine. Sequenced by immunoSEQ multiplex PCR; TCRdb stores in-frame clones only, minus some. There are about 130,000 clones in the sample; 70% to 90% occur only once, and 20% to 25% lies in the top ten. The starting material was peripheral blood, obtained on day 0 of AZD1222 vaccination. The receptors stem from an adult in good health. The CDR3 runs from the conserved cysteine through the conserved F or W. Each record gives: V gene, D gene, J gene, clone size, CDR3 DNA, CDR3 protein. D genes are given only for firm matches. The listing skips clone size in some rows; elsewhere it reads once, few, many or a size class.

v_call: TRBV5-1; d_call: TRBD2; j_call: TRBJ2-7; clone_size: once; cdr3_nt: TGCGCCAGCAGCTTGTGGGGCGCGGGGAGCGGGGCCATCTACGAGCAGTACTTC; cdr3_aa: CASSLWGAGSGAIYEQYF
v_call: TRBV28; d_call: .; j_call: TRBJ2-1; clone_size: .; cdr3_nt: TGTGCCAGCAGTCCAGCAGGGTTAAACGGGGATGAGCAGTTCTTC; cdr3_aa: CASSPAGLNGDEQFF
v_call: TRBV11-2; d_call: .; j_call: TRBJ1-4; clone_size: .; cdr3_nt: TGTGCCAGCAGCTTAGGTCAGCATAATGAAAAACTGTTTTTT; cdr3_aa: CASSLGQHNEKLFF
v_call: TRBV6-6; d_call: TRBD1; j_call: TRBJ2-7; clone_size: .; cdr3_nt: TGTGCCAGCAGCCTTGGACAGGGAGGAACCTACGAGCAGTACTTC; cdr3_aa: CASSLGQGGTYEQYF
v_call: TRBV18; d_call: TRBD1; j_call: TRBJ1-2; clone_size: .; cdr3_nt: TGTGCCAGCTCACCACTGGCACAGGGGGGTGGCTACACCTTC; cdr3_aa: CASSPLAQGGGYTF
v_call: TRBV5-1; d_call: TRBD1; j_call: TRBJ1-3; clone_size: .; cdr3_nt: TGCGCCAGCAGCTTGGAGGGCAGGGGGCAATCCGCCATATATTTT; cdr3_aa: CASSLEGRGQSAIYF
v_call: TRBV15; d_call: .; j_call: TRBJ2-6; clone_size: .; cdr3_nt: TGTGCCACCAGCGGCCGGGGGGCCCTCTCTGGGGCCAACGTCCTGACTTTC; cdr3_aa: CATSGRGALSGANVLTF
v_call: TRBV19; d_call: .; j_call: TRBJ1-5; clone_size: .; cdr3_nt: TGTGCCAGTAGTCCTGACAGGCTCAATCAGCCCCAGCATTTT; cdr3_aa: CASSPDRLNQPQHF
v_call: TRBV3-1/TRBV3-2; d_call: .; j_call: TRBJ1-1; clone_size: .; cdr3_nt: TGTGCCAGCAGCCAACCCGGCAGGGGCGCTGAAGCTTTCTTT; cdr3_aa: CASSQPGRGAEAFF
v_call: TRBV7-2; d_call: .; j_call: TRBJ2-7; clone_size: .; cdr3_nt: TGTGCCAGCAGCTTAGGGCGCCGGGACGAGCAGTACTTC; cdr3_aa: CASSLGRRDEQYF
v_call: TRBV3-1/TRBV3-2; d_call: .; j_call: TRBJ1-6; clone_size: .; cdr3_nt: TGTGCCAGCAGCCAAGACCCTTCACCCCTCCACTTT; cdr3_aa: CASSQDPSPLHF
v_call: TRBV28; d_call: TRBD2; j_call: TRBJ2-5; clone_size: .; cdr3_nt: TGTGCCAGCAGTGGGACTAGCGGGGCGGCTTATGAGACCCAGTACTTC; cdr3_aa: CASSGTSGAAYETQYF
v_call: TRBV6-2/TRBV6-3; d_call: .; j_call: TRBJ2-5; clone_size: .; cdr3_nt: TGTGCCAGCAGTAGTTGGGAGACCCAGTACTTC; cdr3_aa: CASSSWETQYF
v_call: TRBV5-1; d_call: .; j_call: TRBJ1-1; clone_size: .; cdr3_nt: TGCGCCAGCCGACAGAACACTGAAGCTTTCTTT; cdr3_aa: CASRQNTEAFF
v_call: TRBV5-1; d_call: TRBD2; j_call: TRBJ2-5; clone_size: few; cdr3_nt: TGCGCCAGCAGCTTATTTACCGGACTAGCGGGGCAAGAGACCCAGTACTTC; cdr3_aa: CASSLFTGLAGQETQYF
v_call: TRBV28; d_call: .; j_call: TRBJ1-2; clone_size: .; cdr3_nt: TGTGCCAGCGAACCGGGAGGAAGCCACTATGGCTACACCTTC; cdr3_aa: CASEPGGSHYGYTF
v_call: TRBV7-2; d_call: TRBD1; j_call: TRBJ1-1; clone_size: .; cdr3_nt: TGTGCCAGCAGCTTACTCCCAGGGGGCACTGAAGCTTTCTTT; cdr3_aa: CASSLLPGGTEAFF
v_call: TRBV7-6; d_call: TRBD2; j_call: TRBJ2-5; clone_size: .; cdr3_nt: TGTGCCAGCAGCTTCTCACTAGCGGCGGGGAAGACCCAGTACTTC; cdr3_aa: CASSFSLAAGKTQYF
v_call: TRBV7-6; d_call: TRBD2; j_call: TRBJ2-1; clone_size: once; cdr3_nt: TGTGCCAGCAGCTTCGGGACTAGCGGGTCAATCCTTGCCTACAATGAGCAGTTCTTC; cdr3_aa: CASSFGTSGSILAYNEQFF
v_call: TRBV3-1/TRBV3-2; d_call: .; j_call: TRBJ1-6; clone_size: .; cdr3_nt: TGTGCCAGCAGCCAAGACGAGAGCTATAATTCACCCCTCCACTTT; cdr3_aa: CASSQDESYNSPLHF
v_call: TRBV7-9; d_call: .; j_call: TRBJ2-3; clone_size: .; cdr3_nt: TGTGCCAGCAGCCCTAGTCCCGATACGCAGTATTTT; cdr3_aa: CASSPSPDTQYF
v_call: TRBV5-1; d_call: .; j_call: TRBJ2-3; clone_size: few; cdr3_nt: TGCGCCAGTAAGAAAGAGGGAGATACGCAGTATTTT; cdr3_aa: CASKKEGDTQYF
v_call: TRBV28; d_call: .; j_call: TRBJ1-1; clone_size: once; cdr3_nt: TGTGCCAGCAGTTCACACGGTCAGGCCAACACTGAAGCTTTCTTT; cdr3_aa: CASSSHGQANTEAFF
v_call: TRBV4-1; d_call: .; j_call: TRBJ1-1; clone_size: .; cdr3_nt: TGCGCCAGCAGCCAAAGCCTCCTTAGGCGGTTGGGTGAAGCTTTCTTT; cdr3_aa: CASSQSLLRRLGEAFF
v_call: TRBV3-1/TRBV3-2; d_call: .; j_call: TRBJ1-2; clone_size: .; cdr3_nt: TGTGCCAGCAGCCAAACGGACACAAACTATGGCTACACCTTC; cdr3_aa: CASSQTDTNYGYTF
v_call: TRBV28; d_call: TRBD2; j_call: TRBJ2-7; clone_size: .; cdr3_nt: TGTGCCAGCAGATGGATAGCGGGCTTAAGCTCCTACGAGCAGTACTTC; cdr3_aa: CASRWIAGLSSYEQYF